Below, 24 T cell receptor beta chains from the same sample are listed, as sequenced in a study of blood T cell repertoires in COVID-19. Clones were read by immunoSEQ multiplex PCR, and TCRdb kept only the in-frame ones, dropping some. This sample yields about 500,000 clones, of which roughly 89% are seen a single time; approximately 0.9% belongs to the top ten. Specimen: peripheral blood. The receptor source for this set is a man in his late teens or twenties with COVID-19, enrolled during active disease.

V gene TRBV7-9 combines with J gene TRBJ1-2, with TRBD1 as a possible D gene (5 bases). This CDR3 comprises 15 residues. Germline-derived CDR1 and CDR2 are SEHNR and FQNEAQ (reference sequence). V dropped 1 base and J dropped 6 bases, with 15 bases sitting between them. The CDR3 spells CASSLGVGSGNGYTF. The CDR3 DNA follows: TGTGCCAGCAGCTTAGGGGTAGGGTCAGGGAATGGCTACACCTTC.

The chain carries TRBV5-4 and TRBJ1-2; the match to TRBD1 covers 7 bases. The J segment lost 3 bases and the V segment lost 4 bases, leaving 24 bases of the junction unmatched. Germline V lookup: CDR1 SGHNT, CDR2 YYREEE (reference sequence). The CDR3 sequence is 20 residues long. The CDR3 coding sequence is TGTGCCAGCAGCCAGCCTTCAGCCCAGGGGGACCGGGACAGTTACTATGGCTACACCTTC. The encoded protein is CASSQPSAQGDRDSYYGYTF.

This chain links TRBV5-5 with TRBJ1-2; D unresolved. The CDR3 has 15 amino acids. The V gene lost 4 bases and the J gene lost 5 bases, with 18 bases spanning the gap. The germline gives CDR1 SGHKS, CDR2 YYEKEE (reference sequence). CDR3 DNA sequence: TGTGCCAGCAGCGTTGGCACTCCGGAGTTTTATGGCTACACCTTC. This gives the protein CASSVGTPEFYGYTF.

V usage is TRBV4-1 and J usage is TRBJ2-7, with D possibly matching TRBD1 (6 bases). The CDR3 length is 14 residues. Trimming shortened V by 5 bases and J by 4 bases, and 15 bases separated the two germline ends. CDR1 is MGHRA, CDR2 YSYEKL, per germline. The CDR3 nucleotides are TGCGCCAGCAGCTACACTGGGACACCGTACGAGCAGTACTTC. This translates into CASSYTGTPYEQYF.

The genes are TRBV28 and TRBJ2-1, with TRBD2 identical over 9 bases. Germline-derived CDR1 and CDR2 are MDHEN and SYDVKM. The V gene end was trimmed by 4 bases and the J gene end by 9 bases; junction bases not matched to a gene: 4. The CDR3 extends over 13 amino acids. The chain's CDR3 is CASSSRREGEQFF. The CDR3 DNA reads as TGTGCCAGCAGTTCACGGCGGGAGGGTGAGCAGTTCTTC.

The V call is TRBV10-1, the J call TRBJ2-3; unclear D gene. V lost 4 bases and J 0 bases, leaving 8 bases between the germline ends. CDR3 size: 14 residues. CDR1 and CDR2 from the germline V gene are WNHNN and SYGVQD (reference sequence). The CDR3 is CASSVTQSTDTQYF. In DNA, the CDR3 is TGCGCCAGCAGTGTGACTCAAAGCACAGATACGCAGTATTTT.

The CDR3 reads CASSQFRTSSSEQFF. DNA of the CDR3: TGTGCCAGCAGCCAATTCAGGACTAGCTCCTCTGAGCAGTTCTTC. V usage is TRBV3-1 (or the pseudogene TRBV3-2) and J usage is TRBJ2-1; TRBD2 agrees at 8 bases. The CDR3 is made up of 15 amino acids. The V segment lost 2 bases and the J segment 9 bases; nucleotides outside the gene matches: 9. CDR1 and CDR2 (germline): LGHDT, YNNKEL (reference sequence).

This chain joins TRBV2 and TRBJ1-4; D gene ambiguous. CDR1 is SNHLY, CDR2 FYNNEI, per germline. Trimming pared 6 bases from V and 1 base from J, leaving 15 bases between. There are 16 residues in the CDR3. The CDR3 protein is CASSASARETNEKLFF. DNA of the CDR3: TGTGCCAGCAGCGCCTCCGCGCGAGAAACTAATGAAAAACTGTTTTTT.

CDR3 sequence: CASSYQGTYEQYF. The CDR3 DNA reads TGTGCCAGCAGTTACCAGGGAACGTACGAGCAGTACTTC. The chain is built from TRBV6-6 and TRBJ2-7, with TRBD1 as a possible D gene (5 bases). Trimming removed 2 bases from V and 4 bases from J, with 9 bases in between. The CDR3 is 13 amino acids. The V gene's germline CDR1 is MNHNY and CDR2 SVGAGI (reference sequence).

The rearrangement joins TRBV13 to TRBJ1-2; D possibly corresponds to TRBD1 (5 bases). Trimming took 0 bases from V and 1 from J, leaving 6 bases between them. This CDR3 region has 14 residues. Germline CDR1 reads PRHDT; CDR2 reads FYEKMQ (reference sequence). The CDR3 bases are TGTGCCAGCAGCTTAGGAGGGGTTAACTATGGCTACACCTTC. This codes for CASSLGGVNYGYTF.

The J gene is TRBJ2-3, the V gene TRBV7-9; 14 bases fit TRBD2. The V gene end was trimmed by 5 bases and the J gene end by 0 bases; junction bases not matched to a gene: 10. CDR1 is SEHNR and CDR2 is FQNEAQ in the germline V gene (reference sequence). This CDR3 has 19 amino acids. This CDR3 is CASSPPRTSGRFSTDTQYF. CDR3 nucleotides: TGTGCCAGCAGCCCCCCCCGGACTAGCGGGAGGTTTAGCACAGATACGCAGTATTTT.

This clone was counted only a few times. J is TRBJ2-2 and V is TRBV9; 7 nucleotides align to TRBD1. The ends lost 0 bases at V and 6 bases at J; junction bases unmatched: 2. The CDR3 sequence is 14 residues long. From germline, CDR1 is SGDLS and CDR2 YYNGEE. CDR3 sequence: CASSVGGQSGELFF. The DNA for the CDR3 is TGTGCCAGCAGCGTAGGGGGACAGTCCGGGGAGCTGTTTTTT.

Worth noting for this clone: Other DNA sequences in this specimen translate into the identical CDR3. The chain couples TRBV27 to TRBJ1-1, with D possibly matching TRBD1 (6 bases). The V end was cut by 5 bases, the J end by 2 bases, with 12 bases between. The germline gives CDR1 MNHEY, CDR2 SMNVEV (reference sequence). The CDR3 totals 14 residues. CDR3 bases: TGTGCCAGCAGTCCACAGGGTAGTAACACTGAAGCTTTCTTT. It yields the protein CASSPQGSNTEAFF.

V is TRBV24-1 and J is TRBJ2-7; maybe TRBD2 (5 bases). V was shortened by 3 bases and J by 2 bases, with 13 bases between the two germline ends. From germline, CDR1 is KGHDR and CDR2 SFDVKD. The CDR3 loop spans 15 amino acids. The CDR3 spells CATSDRRVGAYEQYF. In nucleotides, the CDR3 is TGTGCCACCAGTGATAGGCGGGTAGGTGCCTACGAGCAGTACTTC.

CDR3 DNA sequence: TGTGCCAGCGGTCGACTAGCGGGGTACAATGAGCAGTTCTTC. Translation: CASGRLAGYNEQFF. The genes are TRBV5-6 and TRBJ2-1; 11 nucleotides agree with TRBD2. The CDR3 has 14 residues. V trimming: 7 bases; J trimming: 4 bases; junction bases outside the gene matches: 4. Germline-derived CDR1 and CDR2 are SGHDT and YYEEEE.

The J gene is TRBJ2-2, the V gene TRBV23-1; TRBD1 matches 8 bases. TRBV23-1 is an ORF, and what it does is uncertain. Losses at the gene ends were 3 bases for V and 6 bases for J; bases not matched to a gene: 6. CDR3 size: 15 residues. The CDR3, as DNA: TGCGCCAGCAGTCATGACAGGGGCCCCGCCGGGGAGCTGTTTTTT. Its translation: CASSHDRGPAGELFF.

The CDR3 region has the DNA TGTGCCAGCAGCTTCGGGGGGCAATCCTACGAGCAGTACTTC. This gives the protein CASSFGGQSYEQYF. The rearrangement joins TRBV11-2 to TRBJ2-7; tentative D call: TRBD2 (7 bases). V was cut by 3 bases and J by 1 base, with 10 bases left in between. The CDR3 is made up of 14 amino acids. The germline V gene has CDR1 SGHAT and CDR2 FQNNGV.

This rearrangement joins TRBV27 to TRBJ1-6; no clear D. The V gene lost 4 bases and the J gene lost 7 bases, with 11 bases spanning the gap. CDR1 and CDR2 from the germline V gene are MNHEY and SMNVEV (reference sequence). The CDR3 is made up of 14 amino acids. The CDR3 loop reads CASSSAGINSPLHF. The CDR3 DNA reads TGTGCCAGCAGTTCCGCGGGCATCAATTCACCCCTCCACTTT.

The J gene is TRBJ2-7, the V gene TRBV2; 8 nucleotides match TRBD1. The CDR3 totals 14 residues. The ends lost 2 bases at V and 4 bases at J; junction bases unmatched: 4. CDR1 and CDR2 (germline): SNHLY, FYNNEI. The CDR3, as DNA: TGTGCCAGCAGTGAACAGGGGGCCGCTTACGAGCAGTACTTC. Encoded protein: CASSEQGAAYEQYF. The full variable domain, completed using reference TRBV2 and TRBJ2-7, is EPEVTQTPSHQVTQMGQEVILRCVPISNHLYFYWYRQILGQKVEFLVSFYNNEISEKSEIFDDQFSVERPDGSNFTLKIRSTKLEDSAMYFCASSEQGAAYEQYFGPGTRLTVT.

The gene calls are TRBV7-2 and TRBJ2-7; D might be TRBD2 (5 bases). This CDR3 has 14 residues. Trimming shortened V by 2 bases and J by 3 bases, and 11 bases separated the two germline ends. Germline CDR1 is SGHTA and CDR2 is FQGNSA. CDR3: CASSLRRVGYEQYF. The CDR3 nucleotides are TGTGCCAGCAGCTTAAGGCGGGTTGGCTACGAGCAGTACTTC.

The chain recombines TRBV12-3 or TRBV12-4 with TRBJ2-7; D remains unclear. Trimming removed 3 bases from V and 3 bases from J, with 9 bases in between. CDR3 length: 13 amino acids. The CDR3 is CASSFAGNYEQYF. The CDR3 bases are TGTGCCAGCAGTTTTGCAGGAAACTACGAGCAGTACTTC.

The genes are TRBV19 and TRBJ1-6; 9 bases are shared with TRBD1. Germline lookup yields CDR1 LNHDA and CDR2 SQIVND (reference sequence). Losses at the gene ends were 6 bases for V and 4 bases for J; bases not matched to a gene: 7. The CDR3 covers 16 residues. The CDR3 loop is CASRDRGTLYNSPLHF. As DNA, the CDR3 is TGTGCCAGTAGAGACAGGGGGACCCTTTATAATTCACCCCTCCACTTT.

This clone has only a few counts. The rearrangement joins TRBV24-1 to TRBJ1-5, with D hard to call. CDR3 size: 14 residues. Trimming took off 4 bases at V and 3 bases at J, with 9 bases between the two ends. The germline V gene encodes CDR1 KGHDR and CDR2 SFDVKD. This CDR3 is CATSDSTANQPQHF. The CDR3 DNA sequence: TGTGCCACCAGTGACTCTACAGCCAATCAGCCCCAGCATTTT.

This clone was seen just once. The J gene is TRBJ1-2, the V gene TRBV5-4, with D perhaps TRBD1 (6 bases). Germline V gene lookup returns CDR1 SGHNT and CDR2 YYREEE (reference sequence). The CDR3 totals 14 residues. Deletions cut 2 bases from V and 3 bases from J, with 11 bases between. The CDR3 DNA sequence: TGTGCCAGCAGCTTATCAGGGGCTGACTATGGCTACACCTTC. Amino acids: CASSLSGADYGYTF.